This TCR beta chain is drawn from a study of blood T cell repertoires in COVID-19. Looking at the study overall: Collection of acute and convalescent COVID-19 samples took place in the United States, Italy and Spain.

Donors of Cohort 3 who recovered were those that had two negative PCRs, clearance, or symptom resolution. Repertoires were generated with immunoSEQ multiplex PCR, while TCRdb's copy carries only in-frame clones and drops some. The table lists roughly 500,000 clones, approximately 87% of them singletons. The CDR3 extends over 13 amino acids. Trimming shortened V by 5 bases and J by 7 bases, and 12 bases separated the two germline ends. The germline CDR1 and CDR2 sequences are SEHNR and FQNEAQ (reference sequence). The chain recombines TRBV7-9 with TRBJ1-5, with no clear D. The sequencing sample was made of PBMCs or T cells enriched from blood (not recorded which). This clonotype originated in a woman between 40 and 50 years old who had recovered from COVID-19. The CDR3 nucleotides read TGTGCCAGCAGCCCGGGAGAGGAGCAGCCCCAGCATTTT. Encoded protein: CASSPGEEQPQHF.